These 27 T cell receptor beta chains originate from one sample sequenced in a study of identical twins. TCRdb reprocessed the 5' RACE reads with MiXCR, giving one entry per CDR3 protein. The sample shows approximately 210,000 distinct CDR3 sequences, more than 15% of them seen only once. These same data were also listed under a study on T cells expressing NK-cell markers.

The specimen was CD8+ T cells sorted from blood. These receptors were obtained from a woman under 30 in good health.

The chain recombines TRBV11-2 with TRBJ2-1, with 7 nucleotides matching TRBD1. Germline lookup yields CDR1 SGHAT and CDR2 FQNNGV. The J segment lost 10 bases and the V segment lost 1 base, leaving 7 bases of the junction unmatched. CDR3 length: 14 residues. The CDR3 here is CASSLGQGGYEQFF. DNA of the CDR3: TGTGCCAGCAGCTTAGGACAGGGTGGTTACGAGCAGTTCTTC.

This clonotype was detected a few times. This CDR3 is CASRFRGGASNEQFF. DNA for the CDR3: TGTGCCAGCAGGTTCCGGGGGGGCGCTTCGAATGAGCAGTTCTTC. The chain couples TRBV2 to TRBJ2-1; TRBD2 aligns across 8 bases. Germline V gene sequence: CDR1 SNHLY, CDR2 FYNNEI. This CDR3 spans 15 amino acids. Trimming took 6 bases from V and 7 from J; bases not matched to a gene: 11. Full variable domain (rest looked up from reference TRBV2 and TRBJ2-1): EPEVTQTPSHQVTQMGQEVILRCVPISNHLYFYWYRQILGQKVEFLVSFYNNEISEKSEIFDDQFSVERPDGSNFTLKIRSTKLEDSAMYFCASRFRGGASNEQFFGPGTRLTVL.

The chain combines TRBV19 with TRBJ2-7; 7 bases line up with TRBD2. This CDR3 is 14 amino acids long. Losses at the gene ends were 5 bases for V and 2 bases for J; bases not matched to a gene: 6. CDR1 is LNHDA, CDR2 SQIVND, per germline (reference sequence). The DNA of the CDR3 is TGTGCCAGTAGTCCCGCGGGAGCAGCCTACGAGCAGTACTTC. Protein product: CASSPAGAAYEQYF.

This clonotype was seen only a few times. The rearrangement joins TRBV14 to TRBJ1-1; D remains unclear. CDR1 and CDR2 from the germline V gene are SGHDN and FVKESK. The CDR3 spans 15 residues. V lost 1 base and J lost 2, with 11 bases in between. CDR3 residues: CASSQVAGLNTEAFF. CDR3 nucleotides: TGTGCCAGCAGCCAAGTGGCAGGTCTAAACACTGAAGCTTTCTTT.

The CDR3 loop is CASSPTDPFYEQYF. The CDR3 DNA is TGTGCCAGCAGCCCGACGGACCCTTTTTACGAGCAGTACTTC. The rearrangement uses TRBV7-9 and TRBJ2-7; D is unclear. This CDR3 contains 14 residues. V was pared by 5 bases and J by 4 bases, with 15 bases between. Germline CDR1 is SEHNR and CDR2 is FQNEAQ (reference sequence).

The chain recombines TRBV9 with TRBJ2-2, with D tentatively TRBD2 (6 bases). V lost 2 bases and J 0 bases, leaving 8 bases between the germline ends. This CDR3 comprises 15 residues. Looked up from germline, CDR1 is SGDLS and CDR2 is YYNGEE. The CDR3 bases are TGTGCCAGCAGCGTCGGGAGTTCGAACACCGGGGAGCTGTTTTTT. Translating it yields CASSVGSSNTGELFF.

This chain links TRBV11-1 with TRBJ2-1; 12 positions match TRBD2. The CDR3 totals 18 residues. CDR1 is SGHAT and CDR2 is FQDESV in the germline V gene (reference sequence). Unmatched junction bases numbered 13, after V lost 6 bases and J lost 4 bases. In DNA, the CDR3 is TGTGCCAGCAGGCTGACTAGCGGGGGAGTGGGGCTGTACAATGAGCAGTTCTTC. Residues: CASRLTSGGVGLYNEQFF. Drawing the rest from reference TRBV11-1 and TRBJ2-1, the complete variable domain is EAEVAQSPRYKITEKSQAVAFWCDPISGHATLYWYRQILGQGPELLVQFQDESVVDDSQLPKDRFSAERLKGVDSTLKIQPAELGDSAMYLCASRLTSGGVGLYNEQFFGPGTRLTVL.

The chain combines TRBV7-9 with TRBJ1-1; D remains unclear. Germline CDR1 SEHNR, CDR2 FQNEAQ (reference sequence). CDR3 length equals 15 residues. V lost 5 bases, J lost 2 bases, and 15 bases lay in between. Written as DNA, the CDR3 is TGTGCCAGCAGCCGTGTCGCTAAGATTAACACTGAAGCTTTCTTT. Its protein is CASSRVAKINTEAFF. Using reference TRBV7-9 and TRBJ1-1 for the parts outside the CDR3, the full variable domain is DTGVSQNPRHKITKRGQNVTFRCDPISEHNRLYWYRQTLGQGPEFLTYFQNEAQLEKSRLLSDRFSAERPKGSFSTLEIQRTEQGDSAMYLCASSRVAKINTEAFFGQGTRLTVV.

Only a few counts were recorded for this clonotype. The rearrangement joins TRBV29-1 to TRBJ1-2; weak D call: TRBD1 (5 bases). Trimming took 5 bases from V and 8 from J, leaving 18 bases between them. The CDR3 runs to 13 residues. Germline V gene lookup returns CDR1 SQVTM and CDR2 ANQGSEA. For the CDR3, the DNA is TGCAGCGTTCGGATGGTCAGGGTTGAGGGCTACACCTTC. Translating gives CSVRMVRVEGYTF. Filled out from reference TRBV29-1 and TRBJ1-2, the complete variable domain reads SAVISQKPSRDICQRGTSLTIQCQVDSQVTMMFWYRQQPGQSLTLIATANQGSEATYESGFVIDKFPISRPNLTFSTLTVSNMSPEDSSIYLCSVRMVRVEGYTFGSGTRLTVV.

This rearrangement joins TRBV18 to TRBJ2-1; D is unclear. The germline V and J ends were trimmed by 6 bases and 12 bases, with 18 bases remaining between them. This CDR3 is 13 amino acids long. Germline V gene data show CDR1 as KGHSH and CDR2 as LQKENI. For the CDR3, the DNA is TGTGCCAGCTCCCCCAAAAGGCGGCTGGGGCAGTTCTTC. It is translated as CASSPKRRLGQFF.

This clonotype has more than one count but fewer than ten. V usage is TRBV9 and J usage is TRBJ2-2, with a possible D match to TRBD1 (5 bases). Trimming cost V 0 bases and J 6 bases, with 6 bases left between them. The CDR3 extends over 13 amino acids. The germline CDR1 and CDR2 sequences are SGDLS and YYNGEE. CDR3 bases: TGTGCCAGCAGCGTAGAAGGGGCCGGGGAGCTGTTTTTT. It yields the protein CASSVEGAGELFF.

This clonotype came up a few times. J is TRBJ2-7 and V is TRBV7-9; TRBD2 matches 8 bases. The CDR3 runs 16 residues. The V and J ends lost 6 bases and 4 bases, in that order; junction bases with no gene match: 14. The germline V gene has CDR1 SEHNR and CDR2 FQNEAQ (reference sequence). CDR3 nucleotides: TGTGCCAGCAGTCCCAGCTCCGGGACTAGTTATTACGAGCAGTACTTC. Amino acids: CASSPSSGTSYYEQYF.

This chain uses TRBV6-2 or TRBV6-3 with TRBJ2-1, with D possibly being TRBD1 (5 bases). The CDR3 loop spans 13 amino acids. Between the trimmed V and J ends, which lost 7 bases and 6 bases, there was a span of 13 bases. Germline-derived CDR1 and CDR2 are MNHEY and SVGEGT. Written as DNA, the CDR3 is TGTGCCAGCAAGACGGCTAGGGGCAATGAGCAGTTCTTC. Its translation is CASKTARGNEQFF.

This clonotype occurred a few times. The chain uses TRBV5-1 and TRBJ2-5; 8 bases are shared with TRBD2. The ends lost 5 bases at V and 4 bases at J; junction bases unmatched: 13. Germline-derived CDR1 and CDR2 are SGHRS and YFSETQ. The CDR3 is 16 residues long. The CDR3 here is CASSPLVVAGTETQYF. The CDR3 nucleotides read TGCGCCAGCAGTCCATTAGTCGTAGCGGGGACAGAGACCCAGTACTTC.

This clonotype was seen a few times. The chain recombines TRBV7-9 with TRBJ2-6, with 12 nucleotides matching TRBD2. The CDR3 has 21 residues. The trim removed 5 bases at V and 0 bases at J, leaving 14 bases unmatched. Germline V gene sequence: CDR1 SEHNR, CDR2 FQNEAQ (reference sequence). In DNA, the CDR3 is TGTGCCAGCAGCGTACCACTAGCGGGGGGTCCGATCGGCTCTGGGGCCAACGTCCTGACTTTC. Translating gives CASSVPLAGGPIGSGANVLTF.

The gene calls are TRBV24-1 and TRBJ2-2; no definite D call. Trimming shortened V by 4 bases and J by 5 bases, and 7 bases separated the two germline ends. CDR1 is KGHDR, CDR2 SFDVKD, per germline. The CDR3 extends over 13 amino acids. The CDR3 sequence is CATSDSATGELFF. CDR3 sequence (DNA): TGTGCCACCAGTGACTCCGCAACCGGGGAGCTGTTTTTT.

CDR3 sequence reads: CASSLVGQGSGELFF. The CDR3 DNA follows: TGTGCCAGCAGCTTAGTGGGACAGGGGTCCGGGGAGCTGTTTTTT. This chain connects TRBV7-6 to TRBJ2-2, with TRBD1 matching over 10 bases. J was trimmed by 6 bases and V by 1 base; bases with no gene match: 2. In germline, CDR1 is SGHVS, CDR2 FNYEAQ. This CDR3 spans 15 amino acids.

The gene calls are TRBV11-2 and TRBJ2-7; 11 bases agree with TRBD2. The CDR3 runs 18 residues. Germline trimming cut 5 bases from V and 7 bases from J; bases unmatched to any gene: 19. Per the germline V gene, CDR1 is SGHAT and CDR2 is FQNNGV. CDR3 region: CASSDWLAGGPMSREQYF. CDR3 in DNA: TGTGCCAGCAGCGACTGGCTAGCGGGGGGCCCGATGAGTCGGGAGCAGTACTTC.

The genes are TRBV20-1 and TRBJ2-1, with 10 bases matching TRBD1. J gave up 2 bases and V 3 bases, and 10 bases lay outside the gene matches. Germline CDR1 reads DFQATT; CDR2 reads SNEGSKA (reference sequence). The CDR3 sequence is 17 residues long. The CDR3 region is CSASSLTGQGPYNEQFF. The DNA of the CDR3 is TGCAGTGCTAGTAGTCTCACGGGACAGGGGCCCTACAATGAGCAGTTCTTC.

J is TRBJ2-7 and V is TRBV15, with D perhaps matching TRBD1 or TRBD2 (6 bases each). Trimming shortened V by 1 base and J by 6 bases, and 16 bases separated the two germline ends. Germline lookup yields CDR1 LNHNV and CDR2 YYDKDF (reference sequence). The CDR3 spans 15 residues. The CDR3 loop is CATSRAGRGGGEQYF. The CDR3 DNA reads TGTGCCACCAGCAGAGCCGGCAGGGGAGGAGGCGAGCAGTACTTC.

In its sample, this clonotype was seen a few times. The rearrangement joins TRBV7-9 to TRBJ2-7; TRBD1 aligns across 10 bases. The CDR3 is 15 residues long. The V gene end was trimmed by 1 base and the J gene end by 4 bases; junction bases not matched to a gene: 4. Germline V gene sequence: CDR1 SEHNR, CDR2 FQNEAQ (reference sequence). The CDR3 spells CASSLVTGGKYEQYF. The CDR3, as DNA: TGTGCCAGCAGCTTAGTGACAGGGGGCAAATACGAGCAGTACTTC.

The table lists this clonotype with a few counts. The chain has TRBV4-3 and TRBJ1-5; D is unclear. The CDR3 has 13 amino acids. The V and J ends lost 2 bases and 5 bases respectively, with 7 bases between them. The germline V gene has CDR1 LGHNA and CDR2 YSLEER. For the CDR3, the DNA is TGCGCCAGCAGCCAAAAAGGGTATCAGCCCCAGCATTTT. It translates to CASSQKGYQPQHF.

This chain uses TRBV11-2 with TRBJ2-2; D might be TRBD2 (5 bases). This CDR3 region has 11 residues. CDR1 is SGHAT and CDR2 is FQNNGV in the germline V gene. V was clipped by 10 bases and J by 7 bases, with 10 bases between them. CDR3 loop: CATTEGGELFF. CDR3 coding DNA: TGTGCCACTACCGAGGGCGGGGAGCTGTTTTTT.

V is TRBV14 and J is TRBJ2-5, with TRBD1 identical over 9 bases. V lost 0 bases and J lost 3; bases outside the gene matches: 20. CDR1 and CDR2 (germline): SGHDN, FVKESK. This CDR3 comprises 21 residues. CDR3 bases: TGTGCCAGCAGCCAAGATAACACACGGGACAGGGCCATGGCCGGAGAAGAGACCCAGTACTTC. Its protein product is CASSQDNTRDRAMAGEETQYF.

The V call is TRBV4-3, the J call TRBJ2-2; 9 bases align to TRBD2. The CDR3 covers 17 residues. Per germline, CDR1 LGHNA and CDR2 YSLEER. The V and J ends lost 4 bases and 6 bases, in that order; junction bases with no gene match: 12. CDR3 residues: CASSPSTGTSPSGELFF. The CDR3 DNA follows: TGCGCCAGCAGCCCCTCGACGGGGACTAGCCCCTCCGGGGAGCTGTTTTTT.

This clonotype was counted between two and nine times. The J gene is TRBJ2-3, the V gene TRBV6-4, with 9 bases fitting TRBD2. Germline assignment: CDR1 MRHNA and CDR2 SNTAGT. V gave up 5 bases and J gave up 2 bases; unmatched junction bases: 8. This CDR3 region has 16 residues. The CDR3 here is CASSRERGAPTDTQYF. The CDR3 coding sequence is TGTGCCAGCAGTAGGGAGCGGGGGGCTCCCACAGATACGCAGTATTTT.

This chain connects TRBV13 to TRBJ1-1; 8 bases are a match to TRBD1. The V segment lost 5 bases and the J segment 4 bases; nucleotides outside the gene matches: 6. CDR1 and CDR2 from the germline V gene are PRHDT and FYEKMQ (reference sequence). The CDR3 runs 14 residues. CDR3 region: CASSTPTGGTEAFF. In DNA form, the CDR3 reads TGTGCCAGCAGCACACCCACAGGGGGCACTGAAGCTTTCTTT.